This passage covers 8 T cell receptor beta chains from one sample sequenced in a study of T cell responses to AZD1222 COVID-19 vaccine. The assay was immunoSEQ multiplex PCR, and TCRdb's table has in-frame clones only and misses some. The sample lists 90,000 to 95,000 clones, more than 75% seen once, with about 12% in the top ten. The specimen was peripheral blood, collected 28 days after the second AZD1222 dose. These receptors were collected from an adult who received the AZD1222 COVID-19 vaccine.

V usage is TRBV27 and J usage is TRBJ2-6; a weak D match, TRBD2 (6 bases). Trimming took off 5 bases at V and 1 base at J, with 18 bases between the two ends. The CDR3 is 18 residues long. Per germline, CDR1 MNHEY and CDR2 SMNVEV (reference sequence). For the CDR3, the DNA is TGTGCCAGCAGTCTGGCCGGGACTCGTCGGTCTGGGGCCAACGTCCTGACTTTC. Translating it yields CASSLAGTRRSGANVLTF.

A word on this clone: Distinct nucleotide sequences in the sample also encode this CDR3. The V gene is TRBV7-2, the J gene TRBJ1-3; D perhaps matches TRBD1 (6 bases). V lost 0 bases and J lost 0, with 6 bases in between. This CDR3 has 15 residues. Looked up from germline, CDR1 is SGHTA and CDR2 is FQGNSA. CDR3 in DNA: TGTGCCAGCAGCTTAGCAGGGGGCTCTGGAAACACCATATATTTT. Its protein is CASSLAGGSGNTIYF. Based on the CDR3 plus reference TRBV7-2 and TRBJ1-3, the full variable domain is GAGVSQSPSNKVTEKGKDVELRCDPISGHTALYWYRQSLGQGLEFLIYFQGNSAPDKSGLPSDRFSAERTGGSVSTLTIQRTQQEDSAVYLCASSLAGGSGNTIYFGEGSWLTVV.

This clone was seen a single time. The rearrangement links TRBV3-1 (or the pseudogene TRBV3-2) to TRBJ1-2, with a possible D match to TRBD1 (6 bases). The CDR3 covers 15 residues. Germline assignment: CDR1 LGHDT and CDR2 YNNKEL (reference sequence). The ends were cut back, 3 bases at V and 6 bases at J, with 17 bases in the middle. The CDR3 region has the DNA TGTGCCAGCAGCCATGCACTTGGACAGCTGAATGGCTACACCTTC. Encoded protein: CASSHALGQLNGYTF.

The genes are TRBV27 and TRBJ2-5; 7 nucleotides align to TRBD1. J was trimmed by 3 bases and V by 9 bases; bases with no gene match: 7. This CDR3 contains 13 residues. Germline assignment: CDR1 MNHEY and CDR2 SMNVEV (reference sequence). The CDR3 DNA reads as TGTGCCAGTAAGGGACAGAGCGAAGAGACCCAGTACTTC. Its translation is CASKGQSEETQYF.

This rearrangement joins TRBV19 to TRBJ2-7, with D possibly called TRBD1 or TRBD2 (5 bases each). The CDR3 covers 15 residues. Germline V gene sequence: CDR1 LNHDA, CDR2 SQIVND (reference sequence). V was trimmed by 6 bases and J by 0 bases, leaving 15 bases between them. The CDR3 reads CASRISGRSSYEQYF. In nucleotides, the CDR3 is TGTGCCAGTAGGATATCAGGGAGAAGCTCCTACGAGCAGTACTTC.

The rearrangement joins TRBV5-1 to TRBJ1-3, with D perhaps matching TRBD1 (6 bases). Trimming removed 4 bases from V and 10 bases from J, with 18 bases in between. This CDR3 comprises 14 residues. CDR1 is SGHRS and CDR2 is YFSETQ in the germline V gene. CDR3 sequence: CASSEGRGKETIYF. In nucleotides, the CDR3 is TGCGCCAGCAGCGAGGGCAGGGGAAAAGAGACCATATATTTT.

This clone showed up just a few times. This rearrangement joins TRBV5-4 to TRBJ2-7; 8 bases are shared with TRBD2. Trimming cost V 5 bases and J 6 bases; bases outside gene matches: 10. CDR1 and CDR2 (germline): SGHNT, YYREEE (reference sequence). The CDR3 has 14 amino acids. The CDR3 loop reads CASSTGTSFSEQYF. Here the CDR3 DNA reads TGTGCCAGCAGTACCGGGACTAGTTTCTCCGAGCAGTACTTC.

The rearrangement uses TRBV5-4 and TRBJ2-5, with TRBD2 identical over 9 bases. Trimming took 4 bases from V and 0 from J; bases not matched to a gene: 13. CDR3 length equals 18 residues. Germline values: CDR1 SGHNT, CDR2 YYREEE (reference sequence). CDR3 in amino acids: CASSPLGLAARNQETQYF. The CDR3 DNA follows: TGTGCCAGCAGCCCCCTGGGACTAGCCGCGCGGAACCAAGAGACCCAGTACTTC. The variable domain in full, completed from reference TRBV5-4 and TRBJ2-5, reads ETGVTQSPTHLIKTRGQQVTLRCSSQSGHNTVSWYQQALGQGPQFIFQYYREEENGRGNFPPRFSGLQFPNYSSELNVNALELDDSALYLCASSPLGLAARNQETQYFGPGTRLLVL.